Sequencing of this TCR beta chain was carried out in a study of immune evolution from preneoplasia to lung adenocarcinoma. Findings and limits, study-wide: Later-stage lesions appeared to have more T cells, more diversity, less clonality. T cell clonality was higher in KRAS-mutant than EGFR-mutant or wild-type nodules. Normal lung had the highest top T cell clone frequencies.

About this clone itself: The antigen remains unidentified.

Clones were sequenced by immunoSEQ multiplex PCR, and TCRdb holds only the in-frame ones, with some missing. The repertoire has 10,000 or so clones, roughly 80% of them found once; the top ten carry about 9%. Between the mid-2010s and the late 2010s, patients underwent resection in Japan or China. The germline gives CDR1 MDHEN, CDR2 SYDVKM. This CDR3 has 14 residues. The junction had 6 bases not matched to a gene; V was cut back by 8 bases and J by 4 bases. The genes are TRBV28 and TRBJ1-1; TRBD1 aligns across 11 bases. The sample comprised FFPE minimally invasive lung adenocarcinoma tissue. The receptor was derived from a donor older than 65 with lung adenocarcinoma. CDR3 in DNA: TGTGCCAGCGTGATGGGGACAGGGGGCACTGAAGCTTTCTTT. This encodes CASVMGTGGTEAFF.